Each of the 15 T cell receptor beta chains below was sequenced from the same sample in a study of T cell responses to AZD1222 COVID-19 vaccine. Generated by immunoSEQ multiplex PCR, the TCRdb table keeps only in-frame clones and is missing some. The table records about 140,000 clones, roughly nine tenths of them present only once. This material consisted of peripheral blood, taken 28 days after the second AZD1222 dose. Source of these receptors: an adult who received the AZD1222 COVID-19 vaccine.

J is TRBJ2-2 and V is TRBV6-5; the D is unclear. Germline CDR1 and CDR2: MNHEY and SVGAGI. Trimming stripped 6 bases from V and 4 bases from J, with 6 bases between. The CDR3 is 12 amino acids. CDR3 loop: CASRVLTGELFF. The CDR3 bases are TGTGCCAGCAGGGTTCTCACCGGGGAGCTGTTTTTT.

This clone appeared once. The chain is built from TRBV11-3 and TRBJ2-3, with 14 nucleotides matching TRBD2. The CDR3 sequence is 16 residues long. From germline, CDR1 is SGHNT and CDR2 YENEEA. Trimming removed 6 bases from V and 8 bases from J; junction bases left unmatched: 10. CDR3 nucleotides: TGTGCCAGCAGTCCGGGACTAGCGGGGGCGCGGGGTACGCAGTATTTT. Protein: CASSPGLAGARGTQYF.

The rearrangement joins TRBV24-1 to TRBJ1-5, with a tentative D call TRBD1 (6 bases). Germline CDR1 KGHDR, CDR2 SFDVKD. CDR3 size: 14 residues. Trimming removed 0 bases from V and 6 bases from J, with 8 bases in between. The CDR3 region is CATSDLRGGQPQHF. The DNA for the CDR3 is TGTGCCACCAGTGATTTGAGGGGGGGTCAGCCCCAGCATTTT.

The rearrangement joins TRBV29-1 to TRBJ2-1; D call uncertain. V was cut by 8 bases and J by 0 bases, with 17 bases left in between. This CDR3 region has 15 residues. CDR1 is SQVTM, CDR2 ANQGSEA, per germline. The CDR3 here is CSTSRYASSYNEQFF. As DNA, the CDR3 is TGCAGCACCTCCAGGTATGCCAGCTCCTACAATGAGCAGTTCTTC.

The chain employs TRBV30 and TRBJ2-1; D remains ambiguous. Trimming shortened V by 3 bases and J by 7 bases, and 16 bases separated the two germline ends. The CDR3 has 14 residues. Germline CDR1 and CDR2: GTSNPN and SVGIG (reference sequence). CDR3 sequence: CAWRTGPNPNEQFF. CDR3 sequence (DNA): TGTGCCTGGAGGACCGGGCCAAACCCGAATGAGCAGTTCTTC.

The chain uses TRBV27 and TRBJ2-7; 9 bases align to TRBD2. Germline assignment: CDR1 MNHEY and CDR2 SMNVEV (reference sequence). The CDR3 loop spans 14 amino acids. V was pared by 2 bases and J by 2 bases, with 1 base of the junction left unmatched. This CDR3 is CASSLGGRAYEQYF. The DNA of the CDR3 is TGTGCCAGCAGTTTAGGCGGGAGGGCCTACGAGCAGTACTTC.

This clone was detected once. The chain is built from TRBV6-5 and TRBJ1-1; D may be TRBD1 (5 bases). Germline V gene lookup returns CDR1 MNHEY and CDR2 SVGAGI. Trimming removed 1 base at V and 12 bases at J, with 24 bases between. The CDR3 runs to 16 residues. In DNA form, the CDR3 reads TGTGCCAGCAGTTACTTTCAGGGCAGGATGGCTCCGGCGACTTTCTTT. Translating it yields CASSYFQGRMAPATFF.

The chain is built from TRBV5-8 and TRBJ1-2; TRBD1 is a possible D gene (5 bases). V shed 7 bases and J shed 4 bases, with 14 bases lying between them. Germline V lookup: CDR1 SGHTS, CDR2 YDEGEE. CDR3 length: 13 amino acids. In nucleotides, the CDR3 is TGTGCCAGCGTCTACGGGACGAGCTATGGCTACACCTTC. Protein: CASVYGTSYGYTF.

This clone is medium-sized (0.01 to 0.1%) within its sample. The V call is TRBV4-1, the J call TRBJ2-7, with 9 bases lining up with TRBD1. Germline V gene sequence: CDR1 MGHRA, CDR2 YSYEKL. The V and J ends lost 3 bases and 8 bases, in that order; junction bases with no gene match: 5. CDR3 length: 13 amino acids. The CDR3 loop reads CASSQADRGKQYF. DNA of the CDR3: TGCGCCAGCAGCCAGGCGGACAGGGGCAAGCAGTACTTC.

The chain links TRBV19 to TRBJ2-1; D is uncertain. Germline V gene sequence: CDR1 LNHDA, CDR2 SQIVND (reference sequence). The CDR3 contains 14 residues. Deletions cut 2 bases from V and 10 bases from J, with 15 bases between. CDR3 amino acids: CASSIPNALGEQFF. The DNA of the CDR3 is TGTGCCAGTAGTATACCGAACGCCTTAGGGGAGCAGTTCTTC.

The V and J genes are TRBV11-3 and TRBJ2-3, with 13 nucleotides matching TRBD2. Germline CDR1 is SGHNT and CDR2 is YENEEA. After removal of 5 bases from V and 4 bases from J, the junction contained 6 bases not matched to a gene. The CDR3 runs 16 residues. CDR3 DNA: TGTGCCAGCAGCGAGGGGACTAGCGGGATTTCAGATACGCAGTATTTT. This gives the protein CASSEGTSGISDTQYF.

The chain carries TRBV9 and TRBJ2-1; 13 bases are a match to TRBD2. Germline CDR1 and CDR2: SGDLS and YYNGEE. The trim removed 0 bases at V and 6 bases at J, leaving 6 bases unmatched. The CDR3 is made up of 17 amino acids. This CDR3 reads CASSVVRTSGSPNEQFF. The CDR3 DNA reads TGTGCCAGCAGCGTAGTCCGGACTAGCGGGAGCCCCAATGAGCAGTTCTTC.

This clone was detected only once. The CDR3: CASSLSSTSGNTIYF. DNA for the CDR3: TGTGCCAGCAGCTTAAGTAGTACAAGTGGAAACACCATATATTTT. The genes are TRBV11-2 and TRBJ1-3; D is unclear. The germline V gene has CDR1 SGHAT and CDR2 FQNNGV. V shed 2 bases and J shed 3 bases, with 11 bases lying between them. CDR3 length equals 15 residues.

V usage is TRBV5-1 and J usage is TRBJ1-1, with 9 nucleotides matching TRBD1. CDR3 length: 13 amino acids. V lost 4 bases, J lost 11 bases, and 9 bases stayed unmatched. Germline V gene lookup returns CDR1 SGHRS and CDR2 YFSETQ. The CDR3 sequence: CASSQGTGTGAFF. In nucleotides, the CDR3 is TGCGCCAGCAGCCAGGGGACCGGGACAGGGGCTTTCTTT.

The gene calls are TRBV29-1 and TRBJ2-5; D unresolved. Trimming removed 3 bases at V and 4 bases at J, with 6 bases between. There are 11 residues in the CDR3. The germline gives CDR1 SQVTM, CDR2 ANQGSEA. The CDR3 spells CSVDIGETQYF. CDR3 in DNA: TGCAGCGTTGATATTGGAGAGACCCAGTACTTC. The variable domain in full, with the rest retrieved from reference TRBV29-1 and TRBJ2-5, is SAVISQKPSRDICQRGTSLTIQCQVDSQVTMMFWYRQQPGQSLTLIATANQGSEATYESGFVIDKFPISRPNLTFSTLTVSNMSPEDSSIYLCSVDIGETQYFGPGTRLLVL.